The following is a TCR beta chain sequence with its context. It has no known antigen specificity. No much larger clonotype is one base removed from it; base qualities were not supplied. This sample was included in a study of blood T cell repertoires in COVID-19 (dated by TCRdb to 2020 to 2022). Regarding the research as a whole: The collaborator samples originated in the United States, Italy and Spain and spanned the acute and convalescent phases of COVID-19. The material from the prospective study consisted of cDNA or gDNA derived from T cells, B-cell-depleted T cells, or PBMCs. The dataset comprised deeply sampled blood TCRbeta repertoires from subjects exposed to, actively infected with, or recovered from COVID-19. The repertoires were made available in a free public database intended to serve as a resource for research on the immune response to SARS-CoV-2. The samples were drawn from the first 160 participants of the ongoing ImmuneRACE study and from 950 to 1,500 subjects provided by 6 global collaborators. The sample metadata nearly always contained a de-identified subject ID, COVID-19 status, age in years and sex. Where available, HLA class I and class II types were taken from metadata supplied by the sample provider and were not determined by assay-based typing.

Broader findings and caveats from the paper: Clinical and demographic metadata were provided uncurated, with the amount varying by source and participant.

TCRbeta CDR3 regions were amplified from genomic DNA using the immunoSEQ Assay, a bias-controlled multiplex PCR. Turning to the authors' computational methods: The number of nucleated cells in each sample was estimated by amplification of reference gene primers within the assay. Sequence reads were collapsed and filtered to measure the absolute abundance of every unique TCRbeta CDR3 rearrangement. For each sample, productive Simpson clonality was calculated by taking the square root of Simpson's diversity index across productive rearrangements. TCRdb carries this immuneACCESS record with in-frame sequences only. Its versions omit some clonotypes, under half of them owing to an unresolved V gene in the studies checked, with the rest unexplained. That table is the source of V, J and clone size, and D and trimming were worked out from the DNA. This sample holds 130,000 to 150,000 clones; roughly 84% were observed only once. The ten most abundant clones make up 5.5% of the sample.

In the prospective study, participants were about 18 to 95 years old, resided in about 25 geographic areas of the United States, and were enrolled through a virtual design. In the prospective study, cohorts were assigned on the basis of participant-reported clinical history obtained from a screening survey and a study questionnaire. Each participant in the prospective study had whole blood, serum and a nasopharyngeal or oropharyngeal swab collected by mobile phlebotomists. Additional blood draws and questionnaires over an approximately two-month period could optionally be provided by prospective study participants. Blood samples from the prospective study were shipped frozen or at room temperature prior to DNA extraction. Measured from the cysteine to the phenylalanine, the CDR3 is 12 residues long. The only DNA kept is the CDR3, 36 bases in frame from the first base. From the germline V gene (reference sequence), CDR1 is GTSNPN and CDR2 is SVGIG. Ends trimmed: V by 4 bases, J by 7 bases; bases unmatched to a gene: 3.

Source material: PBMCs or T cells enriched from blood (not recorded which). The rearranged chain carries TRBV30 and TRBJ2-1; TRBD1 lines up with 8 middle nucleotides. The sequence derives from a man aged 40-55 years with acute COVID-19. Here is the DNA: TGTGCCTGGACAGGGGGCACAAATGAGCAGTTCTTC. Its translation reads: CAWTGGTNEQFF.